This note documents a single TCR beta chain sequence. The data derive from a study of OX40 agonist ivuxolimab in advanced cancers. Profiling relied on immunoSEQ multiplex PCR, and the TCRdb table lists in-frame clones only, not all of them. The sample records under 90,000 clones, about 93% being singletons. After removal of 0 bases from V and 2 bases from J, the junction contained 3 bases not matched to a gene. The CDR3 runs to 16 residues. The germline V gene has CDR1 SGHAT and CDR2 FQNNGV. Blood sampling took place at baseline, cycle 4 day 1, and cycle 7 day 1. The origin of this receptor is an adult with an advanced solid tumor such as melanoma, head and neck, liver or kidney cancer. This chain uses TRBV11-2 with TRBJ1-1; TRBD1 matches 10 bases. The specimen comprised CD4+ or CD8+ T cells sorted from blood, sampled in a trial of the OX40 agonist ivuxolimab. The CDR3 sequence: CASSLEGTGANTEAFF. CDR3 in DNA: TGTGCCAGCAGCTTAGAAGGGACAGGGGCCAACACTGAAGCTTTCTTT.